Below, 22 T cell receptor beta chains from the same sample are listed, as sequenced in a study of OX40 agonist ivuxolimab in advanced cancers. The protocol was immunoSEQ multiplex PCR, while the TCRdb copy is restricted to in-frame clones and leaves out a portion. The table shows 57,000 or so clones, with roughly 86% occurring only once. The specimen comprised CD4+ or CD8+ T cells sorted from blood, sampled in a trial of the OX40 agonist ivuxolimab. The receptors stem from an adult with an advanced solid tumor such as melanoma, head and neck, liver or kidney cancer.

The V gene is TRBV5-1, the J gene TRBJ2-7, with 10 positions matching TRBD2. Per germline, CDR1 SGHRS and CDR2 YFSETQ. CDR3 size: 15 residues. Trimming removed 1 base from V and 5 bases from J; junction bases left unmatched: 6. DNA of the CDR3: TGCGCCAGCAGCTTGCAAGCGGGGGGGTCCAACGAGCAGTACTTC. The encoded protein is CASSLQAGGSNEQYF.

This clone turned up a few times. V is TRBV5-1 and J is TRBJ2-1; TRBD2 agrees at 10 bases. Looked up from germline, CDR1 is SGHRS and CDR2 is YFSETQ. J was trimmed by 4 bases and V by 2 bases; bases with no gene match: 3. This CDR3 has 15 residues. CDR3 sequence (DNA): TGCGCCAGCAGCTTTAGCGGGGGGTATTACAATGAGCAGTTCTTC. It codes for CASSFSGGYYNEQFF.

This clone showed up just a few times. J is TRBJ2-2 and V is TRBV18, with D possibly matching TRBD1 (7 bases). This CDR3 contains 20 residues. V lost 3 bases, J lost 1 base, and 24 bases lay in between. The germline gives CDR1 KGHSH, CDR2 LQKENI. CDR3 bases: TGTGCCAGCTCACCTTACGGGACAGTCCTTCGGCGGGGGAACACCGGGGAGCTGTTTTTT. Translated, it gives CASSPYGTVLRRGNTGELFF.

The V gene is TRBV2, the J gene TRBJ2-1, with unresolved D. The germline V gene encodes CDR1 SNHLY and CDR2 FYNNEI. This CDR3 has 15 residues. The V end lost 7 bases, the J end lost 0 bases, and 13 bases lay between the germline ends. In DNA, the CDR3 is TGTGCCAGCAAAGCACAGCTGAGCTCCTACAATGAGCAGTTCTTC. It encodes CASKAQLSSYNEQFF.

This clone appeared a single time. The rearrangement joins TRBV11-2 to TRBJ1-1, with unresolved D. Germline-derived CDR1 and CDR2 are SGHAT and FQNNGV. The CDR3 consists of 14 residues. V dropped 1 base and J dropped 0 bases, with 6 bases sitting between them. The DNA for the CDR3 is TGTGCCAGCAGCTTAGTTACAGTGAACACTGAAGCTTTCTTT. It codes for CASSLVTVNTEAFF. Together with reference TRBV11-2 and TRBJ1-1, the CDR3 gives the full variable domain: EAGVAQSPRYKIIEKRQSVAFWCNPISGHATLYWYQQILGQGPKLLIQFQNNGVVDDSQLPKDRFSAERLKGVDSTLKIQPAKLEDSAVYLCASSLVTVNTEAFFGQGTRLTVV.

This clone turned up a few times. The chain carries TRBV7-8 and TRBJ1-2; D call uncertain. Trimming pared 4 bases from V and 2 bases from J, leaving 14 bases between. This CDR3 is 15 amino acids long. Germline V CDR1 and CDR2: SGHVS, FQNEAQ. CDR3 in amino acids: CASSSPPTDNYGYTF. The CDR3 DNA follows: TGTGCCAGCAGCTCACCTCCGACTGACAACTATGGCTACACCTTC.

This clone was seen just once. The DNA for the CDR3 is TGCGCCAGCAGCTTTATCGGGACAGGGGGCGGCCAACTGTTTTTT. Amino acids: CASSFIGTGGGQLFF. The chain combines TRBV5-1 with TRBJ1-4; 12 bases line up with TRBD1. The germline V gene has CDR1 SGHRS and CDR2 YFSETQ. CDR3 length equals 15 residues. The V segment lost 2 bases and the J segment 12 bases; nucleotides outside the gene matches: 8. The full variable domain, in which reference TRBV5-1 and TRBJ1-4 provide the parts outside the CDR3, is KAGVTQTPRYLIKTRGQQVTLSCSPISGHRSVSWYQQTPGQGLQFLFEYFSETQRNKGNFPGRFSGRQFSNSRSEMNVSTLELGDSALYLCASSFIGTGGGQLFFGSGTQLSVL.

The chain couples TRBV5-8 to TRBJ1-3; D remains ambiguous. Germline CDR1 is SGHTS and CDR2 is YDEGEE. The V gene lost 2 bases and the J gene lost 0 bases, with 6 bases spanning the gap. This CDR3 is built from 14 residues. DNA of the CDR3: TGTGCCAGCAGCTTCAGAGCCTCTGGAAACACCATATATTTT. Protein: CASSFRASGNTIYF.

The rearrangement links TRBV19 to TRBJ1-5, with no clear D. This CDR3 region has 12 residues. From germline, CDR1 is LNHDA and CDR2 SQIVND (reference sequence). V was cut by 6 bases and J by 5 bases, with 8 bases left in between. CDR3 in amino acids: CASREGHQPQHF. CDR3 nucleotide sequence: TGTGCCAGTAGAGAAGGGCATCAGCCCCAGCATTTT.

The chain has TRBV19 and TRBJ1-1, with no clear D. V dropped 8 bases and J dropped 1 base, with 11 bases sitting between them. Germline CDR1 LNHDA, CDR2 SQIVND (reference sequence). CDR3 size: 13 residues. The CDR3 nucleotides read TGTGCCAGTCAGCGCGGGCAGAACACTGAAGCTTTCTTT. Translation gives CASQRGQNTEAFF.

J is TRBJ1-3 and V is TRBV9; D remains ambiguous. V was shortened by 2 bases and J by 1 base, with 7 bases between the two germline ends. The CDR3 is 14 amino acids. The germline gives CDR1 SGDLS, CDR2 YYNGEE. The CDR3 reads CASSVQASGNTIYF. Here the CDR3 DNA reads TGTGCCAGCAGCGTTCAGGCTTCTGGAAACACCATATATTTT. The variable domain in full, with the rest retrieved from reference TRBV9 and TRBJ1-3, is DSGVTQTPKHLITATGQRVTLRCSPRSGDLSVYWYQQSLDQGLQFLIQYYNGEERAKGNILERFSAQQFPDLHSELNLSSLELGDSALYFCASSVQASGNTIYFGEGSWLTVV.

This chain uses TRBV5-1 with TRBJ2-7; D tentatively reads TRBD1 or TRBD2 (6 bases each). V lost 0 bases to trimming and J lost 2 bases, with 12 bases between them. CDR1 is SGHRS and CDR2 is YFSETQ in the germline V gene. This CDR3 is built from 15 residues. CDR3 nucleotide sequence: TGCGCCAGCAGCTTGGGGGGGGCGAGCGCCTACGAGCAGTACTTC. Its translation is CASSLGGASAYEQYF.

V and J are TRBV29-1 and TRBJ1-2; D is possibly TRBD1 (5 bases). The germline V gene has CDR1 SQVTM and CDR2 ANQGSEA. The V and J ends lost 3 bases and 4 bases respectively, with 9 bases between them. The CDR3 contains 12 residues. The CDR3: CSVERDLYGYTF. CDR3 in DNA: TGCAGCGTTGAGAGGGACCTCTATGGCTACACCTTC.

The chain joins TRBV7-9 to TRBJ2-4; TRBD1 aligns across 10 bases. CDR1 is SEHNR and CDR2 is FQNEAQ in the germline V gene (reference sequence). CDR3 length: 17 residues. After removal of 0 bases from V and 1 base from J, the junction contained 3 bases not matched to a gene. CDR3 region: CASSLAGTGVAKNIQYF. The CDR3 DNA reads TGTGCCAGCAGCTTAGCGGGGACAGGGGTGGCCAAAAACATTCAGTACTTC.

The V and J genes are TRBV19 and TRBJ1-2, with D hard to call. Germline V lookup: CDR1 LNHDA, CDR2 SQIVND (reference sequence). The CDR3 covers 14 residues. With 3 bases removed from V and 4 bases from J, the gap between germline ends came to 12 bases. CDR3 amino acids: CASSMRGRSYGYTF. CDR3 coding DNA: TGTGCCAGTAGTATGCGTGGGAGGTCCTATGGCTACACCTTC.

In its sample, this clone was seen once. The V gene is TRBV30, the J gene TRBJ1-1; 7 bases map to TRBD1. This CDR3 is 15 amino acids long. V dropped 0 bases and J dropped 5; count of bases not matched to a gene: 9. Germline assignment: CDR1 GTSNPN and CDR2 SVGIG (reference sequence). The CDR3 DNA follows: TGTGCCTGGAGTGTACGAGACAGGGTAAGGACTGAAGCTTTCTTT. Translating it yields CAWSVRDRVRTEAFF.

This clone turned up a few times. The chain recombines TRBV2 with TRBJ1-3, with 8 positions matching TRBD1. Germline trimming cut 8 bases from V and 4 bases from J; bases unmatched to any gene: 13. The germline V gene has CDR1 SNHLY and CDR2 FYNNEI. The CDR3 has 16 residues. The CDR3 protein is CASRKDRDSEGNTIYF. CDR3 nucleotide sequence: TGTGCCAGCCGCAAGGACAGGGACTCTGAGGGAAACACCATATATTTT. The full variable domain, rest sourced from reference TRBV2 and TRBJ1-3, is EPEVTQTPSHQVTQMGQEVILRCVPISNHLYFYWYRQILGQKVEFLVSFYNNEISEKSEIFDDQFSVERPDGSNFTLKIRSTKLEDSAMYFCASRKDRDSEGNTIYFGEGSWLTVV.

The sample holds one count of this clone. CDR3 coding DNA: TGTGCCAGCAGCCCCGAGGGGGTAGGGGAGACCCAGTACTTC. It is translated as CASSPEGVGETQYF. J is TRBJ2-5 and V is TRBV2, with a possible D match to TRBD1 (6 bases). The V end was cut by 6 bases, the J end by 5 bases, with 16 bases between. Germline V CDR1 and CDR2: SNHLY, FYNNEI. The CDR3 spans 14 residues.

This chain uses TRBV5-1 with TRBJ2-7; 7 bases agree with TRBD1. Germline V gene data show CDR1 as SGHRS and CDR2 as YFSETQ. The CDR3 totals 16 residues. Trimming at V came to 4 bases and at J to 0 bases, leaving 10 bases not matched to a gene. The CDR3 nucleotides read TGCGCCAGCAGCCTTATGAGGGGGCCTAGCTCCTACGAGCAGTACTTC. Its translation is CASSLMRGPSSYEQYF.

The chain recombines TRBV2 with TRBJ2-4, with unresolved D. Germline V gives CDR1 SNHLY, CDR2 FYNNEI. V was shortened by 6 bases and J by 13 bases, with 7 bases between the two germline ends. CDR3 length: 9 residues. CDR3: CASSPGQYF. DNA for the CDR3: TGTGCCAGCAGCCCCGGACAGTACTTC.

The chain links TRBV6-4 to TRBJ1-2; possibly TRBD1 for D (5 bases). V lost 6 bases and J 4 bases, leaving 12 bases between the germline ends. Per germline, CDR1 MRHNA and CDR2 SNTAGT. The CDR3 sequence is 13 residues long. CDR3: CASSADRTYGYTF. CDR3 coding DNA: TGTGCCAGCAGCGCAGACAGAACCTATGGCTACACCTTC.

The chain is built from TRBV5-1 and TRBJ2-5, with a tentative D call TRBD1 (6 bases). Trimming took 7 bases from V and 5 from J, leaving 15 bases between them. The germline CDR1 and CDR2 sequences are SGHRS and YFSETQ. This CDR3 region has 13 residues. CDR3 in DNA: TGCGCCAGCGGCCTGGGGGCGGCGGAGACCCAGTACTTC. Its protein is CASGLGAAETQYF.